This is a list of T cell receptor beta chains from one sample in a study of radiotherapy plus CTLA-4 blockade in lung cancer. Sequencing was performed with immunoSEQ multiplex PCR; in TCRdb, only in-frame clones are kept and a portion is missing. Found here are tens of thousands of clones, roughly 70% of them singletons; the top ten hold over 13%. Material: peripheral blood, obtained from a patient treated with radiotherapy plus ipilimumab. These receptors all stem from a human donor with non-small cell lung cancer that progressed on radiotherapy plus ipilimumab. The CDR3 runs from the conserved cysteine through the conserved F or W. Each record gives: J gene, D gene, clone size, CDR3 length, V gene, CDR3 protein, CDR3 DNA. A D gene is named only where the DNA matches it firmly. The size field is filled for only some rows; it gives once, few, many or a size class.

TRBJ1-4	.	.	16	TRBV9	CASSTGTAASNEKLFF	TGTGCCAGCAGCACCGGGACCGCCGCTTCTAATGAAAAACTGTTTTTT
TRBJ2-5	.	.	14	TRBV9	CASSVGTLQETQYF	TGTGCCAGCAGCGTGGGTACGCTACAAGAGACCCAGTACTTC
TRBJ2-2	.	.	13	TRBV27	CASSHLGAGELFF	TGTGCCAGCAGTCACCTGGGAGCCGGGGAGCTGTTTTTT
TRBJ1-2	.	.	15	TRBV4-2	CASSQDGLPNYGYTF	TGTGCCAGCAGCCAAGATGGGCTGCCAAACTATGGCTACACCTTC
TRBJ2-1	.	few	16	TRBV4-1	CASSQDYAMGLGEQFF	TGTGCCAGCAGCCAAGATTACGCGATGGGGTTGGGTGAGCAGTTCTTC
TRBJ2-3	.	.	16	TRBV11-2	CASSLRRTVGTDTQYF	TGTGCCAGCAGCTTAAGGAGGACAGTGGGGACAGATACGCAGTATTTT
TRBJ1-1	.	.	11	TRBV7-9	CAGSRDTEAFF	TGTGCCGGGAGCAGGGACACTGAAGCTTTCTTT
TRBJ1-1	.	.	13	TRBV11-2	CASSLRRQDIAFF	TGTGCCAGCAGCTTAAGGAGACAGGATATTGCTTTCTTT
TRBJ1-2	.	.	14	TRBV7-2	CASSLAGQTRGYTF	TGTGCCAGCAGCTTAGCCGGGCAGACTCGTGGCTACACCTTC
TRBJ1-3	.	.	15	TRBV5-4	CASSFGGDSGNTIYF	TGTGCCAGCAGCTTCGGGGGAGACTCTGGAAACACCATATATTTT
TRBJ1-6	.	.	16	TRBV6-5	CASSYRSPGDNSPLHF	TGTGCCAGCAGTTACCGGAGCCCGGGGGATAATTCACCCCTCCACTTT
TRBJ1-4	TRBD1	.	14	TRBV5-1	CASSLWQGGEKLFF	TGCGCCAGCAGCTTGTGGCAGGGGGGTGAAAAACTGTTTTTT
TRBJ1-2	.	.	12	TRBV10-3	CAISEVGHGYTF	TGTGCCATCAGTGAAGTCGGCCATGGCTACACCTTC
TRBJ2-4	.	.	16	TRBV7-9	CASSPGTSRAKNIQYF	TGTGCCAGCAGCCCTGGGACCAGCAGAGCCAAAAACATTCAGTACTTC
TRBJ2-7	.	few	15	TRBV5-5	CASSLKSGTNYEQYF	TGTGCCAGCAGCCTGAAATCCGGGACAAACTACGAGCAGTACTTC
TRBJ1-4	.	.	14	TRBV2	CASSENRDDEKLFF	TGTGCCAGCAGTGAAAACAGGGACGACGAAAAACTGTTTTTT
TRBJ2-5	TRBD1	once	13	TRBV7-9	CASTDRGQETQYF	TGTGCCAGCACAGACAGGGGCCAAGAGACCCAGTACTTC
TRBJ2-5	.	.	15	TRBV6-1	CASNEGSIWGETQYF	TGTGCCAGCAACGAAGGGTCAATTTGGGGGGAGACCCAGTACTTC
TRBJ2-7	.	few	15	TRBV19	CASSMKYRSSYEQYF	TGTGCCAGTAGTATGAAGTACAGGAGCTCCTACGAGCAGTACTTC
TRBJ1-5	.	.	15	TRBV6-5	CASSNAGLSSQPQHF	TGTGCCAGCAGTAATGCGGGACTCAGCAGTCAGCCCCAGCATTTT
TRBJ2-7	TRBD2	.	15	TRBV5-4	CASSGGLAENYEQYF	TGTGCCAGCAGCGGGGGACTAGCGGAGAACTACGAGCAGTACTTC
TRBJ2-1	TRBD2	.	15	TRBV5-1	CASSLALAAYNEQFF	TGCGCCAGCAGCTTGGCCCTAGCGGCCTACAATGAGCAGTTCTTC
TRBJ1-1	.	few	14	TRBV6-5	CASTLGVVNTEAFF	TGTGCCAGCACCCTCGGGGTGGTGAACACTGAAGCTTTCTTT
TRBJ1-5	TRBD1	.	14	TRBV6-5	CASSPDRGAQPQHF	TGTGCCAGCAGTCCCGACAGGGGAGCTCAGCCCCAGCATTTT
TRBJ1-5	.	.	16	TRBV27	CASSLRGDHSNQPQHF	TGTGCCAGCAGTTTACGGGGGGACCATAGCAATCAGCCCCAGCATTTT
TRBJ2-5	TRBD2	.	14	TRBV5-4	CASSGEGRQETQYF	TGTGCCAGCAGCGGGGAGGGCAGACAAGAGACCCAGTACTTC
TRBJ1-4	TRBD1	.	12	TRBV5-4	CASSNTGTGVIF	TGTGCCAGCAGCAATACCGGGACAGGGGTGATTTTT